The 3 T cell receptor beta chains given below trace back to one sample, sequenced in a study of vaccination and CD4 T cells after COVID-19. The study sequenced cultured CD4+ T cell DNA using the Oncomine TCR Beta short-read assay. A single record per CDR3 protein comes from TCRdb applying MiXCR to the PCR reads. The sample lists 20,000 to 25,000 distinct CDR3 sequences, roughly 50% occurring once. Stated time point: late sampling 161 to 241 days after vaccination in three convalescent patients. Treatment specified: roughly ten-day PBMC culture with coronavirus spike peptide pools or control peptides (ViraFEST assay). The antigens for these receptors are not known. The input for sequencing was CD4+ T cells from blood, cultured in vitro, taken about 7 months after SARS-CoV-2 vaccination. The receptors come from a human donor who had recovered from COVID-19.

The V gene is TRBV7-2, the J gene TRBJ2-1, with no clear D. Trimming took off 4 bases at V and 11 bases at J, with 15 bases between the two ends. The CDR3 totals 13 residues. Germline CDR1 is SGHTA and CDR2 is FQGNSA. This CDR3 reads CASSSDPTTKQFF. The CDR3 DNA sequence: TGTGCCAGCAGCTCGGACCCTACTACCAAGCAGTTCTTC.

This clonotype has only a few counts. The chain has TRBV20-1 and TRBJ2-5; D is ambiguous. Looked up from germline, CDR1 is DFQATT and CDR2 is SNEGSKA (reference sequence). The CDR3 spans 11 residues. Trimming stripped 2 bases from V and 11 bases from J, with 12 bases between. The CDR3 sequence: CSARIGPRQYF. The CDR3 nucleotides are TGCAGTGCTAGAATCGGGCCGAGGCAGTACTTC.

The J gene is TRBJ1-5, the V gene TRBV10-1, with D possibly being TRBD1 (5 bases). V gave up 6 bases and J gave up 4 bases, with 7 bases separating them. The CDR3 has 12 amino acids. Germline V gene sequence: CDR1 WNHNN, CDR2 SYGVQD (reference sequence). CDR3 bases: TGCGCCAGCAGGGGACGAAATCAGCCCCAGCATTTT. Translated: CASRGRNQPQHF.